This T cell receptor (beta chain) was observed in a study of blood T cell repertoires in COVID-19. Across the study: Acute and convalescent COVID-19 samples came from the United States, Italy and Spain.

Assay: immunoSEQ multiplex PCR; the TCRdb copy retains only in-frame clones and omits some. The data show about 400,000 clones, more than 70% seen once. J was trimmed by 4 bases and V by 1 base; bases with no gene match: 10. Germline lookup yields CDR1 SGHNT and CDR2 YYREEE (reference sequence). The CDR3 is made up of 17 amino acids. J is TRBJ1-2 and V is TRBV5-4, with 10 bases aligning to TRBD1. The sequencing sample was made of peripheral blood. The receptor comes from a man aged 35 to 55 with acute or convalescent COVID-19. The CDR3 DNA is TGTGCCAGCAGCTTGAAATTTGGGACAGGGGAGACCTATGGCTACACCTTC. Protein: CASSLKFGTGETYGYTF.